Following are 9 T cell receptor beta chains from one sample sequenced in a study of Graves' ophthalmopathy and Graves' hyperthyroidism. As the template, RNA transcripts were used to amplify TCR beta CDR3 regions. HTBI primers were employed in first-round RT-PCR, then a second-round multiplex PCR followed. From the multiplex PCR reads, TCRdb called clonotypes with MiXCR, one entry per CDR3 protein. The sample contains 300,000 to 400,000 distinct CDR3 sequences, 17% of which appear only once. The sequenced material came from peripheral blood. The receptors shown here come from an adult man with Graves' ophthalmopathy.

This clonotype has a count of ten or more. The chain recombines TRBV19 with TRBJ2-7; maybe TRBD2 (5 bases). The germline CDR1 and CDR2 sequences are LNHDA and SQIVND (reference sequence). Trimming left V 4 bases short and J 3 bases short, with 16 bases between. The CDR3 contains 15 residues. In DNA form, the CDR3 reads TGTGCCAGTAGTACCCTAATAGCGCGAATCTACGAGCAGTACTTC. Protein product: CASSTLIARIYEQYF.

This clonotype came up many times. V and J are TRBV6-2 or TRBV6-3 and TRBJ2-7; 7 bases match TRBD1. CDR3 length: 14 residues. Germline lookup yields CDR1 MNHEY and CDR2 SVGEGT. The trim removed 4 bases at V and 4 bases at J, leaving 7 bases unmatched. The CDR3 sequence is CASSSQGILYEQYF. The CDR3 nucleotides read TGTGCCAGCAGTTCACAGGGGATCCTATACGAGCAGTACTTC.

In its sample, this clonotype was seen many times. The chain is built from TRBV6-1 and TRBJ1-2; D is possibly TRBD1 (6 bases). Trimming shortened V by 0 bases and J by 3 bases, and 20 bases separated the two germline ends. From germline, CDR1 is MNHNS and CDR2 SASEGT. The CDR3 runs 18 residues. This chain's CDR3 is CASSEARGQQSEYYGYTF. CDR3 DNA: TGTGCCAGCAGTGAAGCTCGCGGACAGCAATCCGAGTACTATGGCTACACCTTC.

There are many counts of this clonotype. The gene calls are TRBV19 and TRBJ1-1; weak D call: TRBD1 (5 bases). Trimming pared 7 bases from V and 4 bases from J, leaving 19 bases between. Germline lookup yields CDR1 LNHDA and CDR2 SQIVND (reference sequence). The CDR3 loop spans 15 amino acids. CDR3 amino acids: CASKIAGDVSTEAFF. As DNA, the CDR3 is TGTGCCAGTAAAATTGCGGGGGATGTAAGCACTGAAGCTTTCTTT.

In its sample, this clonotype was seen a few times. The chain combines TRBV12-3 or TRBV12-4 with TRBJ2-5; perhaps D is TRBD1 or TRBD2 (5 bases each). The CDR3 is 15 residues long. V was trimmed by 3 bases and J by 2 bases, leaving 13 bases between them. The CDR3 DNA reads TGTGCCAGCAGTTTCTTCGGGGCCTTACAAGAGACCCAGTACTTC. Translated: CASSFFGALQETQYF.

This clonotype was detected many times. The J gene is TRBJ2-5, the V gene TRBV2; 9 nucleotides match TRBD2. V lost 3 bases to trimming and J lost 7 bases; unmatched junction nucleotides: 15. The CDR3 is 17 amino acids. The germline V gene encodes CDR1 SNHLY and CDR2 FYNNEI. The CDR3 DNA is TGTGCCAGCAGTGACCCCTTGGTAGCGGGAGAAGTGTGGACCCAGTACTTC. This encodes CASSDPLVAGEVWTQYF.

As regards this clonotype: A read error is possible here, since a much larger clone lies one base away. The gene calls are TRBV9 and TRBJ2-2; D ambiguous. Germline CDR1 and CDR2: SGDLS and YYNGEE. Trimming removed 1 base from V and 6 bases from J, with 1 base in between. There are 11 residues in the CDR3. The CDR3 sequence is CASSVPGELFF. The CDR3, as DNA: TGTGCCAGCAGCGTACCCGGGGAGCTGTTTTTT.

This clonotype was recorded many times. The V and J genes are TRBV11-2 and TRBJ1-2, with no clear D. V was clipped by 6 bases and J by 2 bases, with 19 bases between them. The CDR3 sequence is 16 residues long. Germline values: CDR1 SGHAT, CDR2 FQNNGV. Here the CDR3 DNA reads TGTGCCAGCAGTCTAAGGGCGTCCTATCAAAACTATGGCTACACCTTC. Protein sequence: CASSLRASYQNYGYTF.

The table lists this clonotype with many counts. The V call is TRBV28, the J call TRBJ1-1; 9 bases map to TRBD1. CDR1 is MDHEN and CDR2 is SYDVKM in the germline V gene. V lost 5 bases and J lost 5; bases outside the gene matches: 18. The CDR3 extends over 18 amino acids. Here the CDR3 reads CASSASLPGTGFETEAFF. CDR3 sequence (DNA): TGTGCCAGCAGTGCCTCCCTCCCGGGGACAGGGTTTGAAACTGAAGCTTTCTTT.